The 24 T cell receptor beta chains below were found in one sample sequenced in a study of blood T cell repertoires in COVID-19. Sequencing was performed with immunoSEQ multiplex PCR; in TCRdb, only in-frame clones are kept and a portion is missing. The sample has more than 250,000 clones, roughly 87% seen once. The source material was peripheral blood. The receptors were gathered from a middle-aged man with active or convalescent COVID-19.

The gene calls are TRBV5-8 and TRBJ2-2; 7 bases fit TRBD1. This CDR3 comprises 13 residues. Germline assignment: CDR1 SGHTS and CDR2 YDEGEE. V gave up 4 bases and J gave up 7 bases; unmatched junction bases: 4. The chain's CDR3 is CASSKTGIGELFF. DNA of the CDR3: TGTGCCAGCAGCAAGACAGGGATCGGGGAGCTGTTTTTT.

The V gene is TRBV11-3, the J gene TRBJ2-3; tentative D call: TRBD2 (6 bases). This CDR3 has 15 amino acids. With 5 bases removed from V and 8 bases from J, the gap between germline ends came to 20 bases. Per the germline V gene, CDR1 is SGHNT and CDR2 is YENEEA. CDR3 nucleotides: TGTGCCAGCAGCCCAGGGACTGGCCCCCGGGGTACGCAGTATTTT. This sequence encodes CASSPGTGPRGTQYF.

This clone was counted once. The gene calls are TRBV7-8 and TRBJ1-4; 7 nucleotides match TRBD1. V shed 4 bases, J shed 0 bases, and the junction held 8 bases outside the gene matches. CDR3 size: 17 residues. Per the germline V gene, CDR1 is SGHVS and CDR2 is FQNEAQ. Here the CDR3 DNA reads TGTGCCAGCAGCTCTTGGGACAGTAGTGCAACTAATGAAAAACTGTTTTTT. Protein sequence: CASSSWDSSATNEKLFF. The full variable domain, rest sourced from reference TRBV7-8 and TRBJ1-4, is GAGVSQSPRYKVAKRGQDVALRCDPISGHVSLFWYQQALGQGPEFLTYFQNEAQLDKSGLPSDRFFAERPEGSVSTLKIQRTQQEDSAVYLCASSSWDSSATNEKLFFGSGTQLSVL.

The CDR3, as DNA: TGTGCCAGCAGGGCCGGACGGGGAGCCTACGAGCAGTACTTC. Translation: CASRAGRGAYEQYF. The chain couples TRBV2 to TRBJ2-7, with D tentatively TRBD2 (5 bases). The germline V gene has CDR1 SNHLY and CDR2 FYNNEI. The CDR3 is 14 residues long. Trimming removed 6 bases at V and 2 bases at J, with 14 bases between.

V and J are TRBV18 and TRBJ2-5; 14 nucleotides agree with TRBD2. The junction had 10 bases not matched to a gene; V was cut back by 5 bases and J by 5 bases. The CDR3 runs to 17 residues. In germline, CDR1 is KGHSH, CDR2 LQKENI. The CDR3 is CASSAGTSGSIGETQYF. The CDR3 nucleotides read TGTGCCAGCTCAGCTGGGACTAGCGGGAGCATTGGGGAGACCCAGTACTTC.

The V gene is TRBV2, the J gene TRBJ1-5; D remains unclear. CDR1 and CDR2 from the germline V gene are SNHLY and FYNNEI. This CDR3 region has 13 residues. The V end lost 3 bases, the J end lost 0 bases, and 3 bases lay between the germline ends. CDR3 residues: CASSDNSNQPQHF. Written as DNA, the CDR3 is TGTGCCAGCAGTGACAATAGCAATCAGCCCCAGCATTTT.

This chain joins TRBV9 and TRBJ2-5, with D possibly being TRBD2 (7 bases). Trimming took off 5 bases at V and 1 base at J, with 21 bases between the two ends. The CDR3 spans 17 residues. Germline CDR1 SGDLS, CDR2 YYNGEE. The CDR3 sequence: CASSTRGGGLIQETQYF. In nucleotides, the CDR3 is TGTGCCAGCAGTACCCGAGGGGGGGGCCTCATCCAAGAGACCCAGTACTTC.

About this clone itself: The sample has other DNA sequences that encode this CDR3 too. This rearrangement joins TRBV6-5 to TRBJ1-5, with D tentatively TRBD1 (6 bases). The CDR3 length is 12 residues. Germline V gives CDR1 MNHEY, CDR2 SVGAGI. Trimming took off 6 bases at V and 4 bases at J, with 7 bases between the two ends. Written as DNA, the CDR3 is TGTGCCAGCAGACAGGGAAATCAGCCCCAGCATTTT. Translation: CASRQGNQPQHF.

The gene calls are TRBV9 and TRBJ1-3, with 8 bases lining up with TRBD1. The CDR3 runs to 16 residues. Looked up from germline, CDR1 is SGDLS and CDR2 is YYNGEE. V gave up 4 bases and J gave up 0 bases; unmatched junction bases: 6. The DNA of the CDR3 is TGTGCCAGCAGCTCGACAGGGGCGCGCTCTGGAAACACCATATATTTT. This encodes CASSSTGARSGNTIYF.

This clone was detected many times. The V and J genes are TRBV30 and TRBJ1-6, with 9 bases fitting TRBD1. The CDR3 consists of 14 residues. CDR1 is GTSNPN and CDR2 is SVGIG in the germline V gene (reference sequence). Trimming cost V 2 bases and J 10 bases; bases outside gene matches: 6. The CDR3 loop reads CAWSLQGQGSPLHF. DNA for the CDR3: TGTGCCTGGAGTCTACAGGGACAGGGATCACCCCTCCACTTT.

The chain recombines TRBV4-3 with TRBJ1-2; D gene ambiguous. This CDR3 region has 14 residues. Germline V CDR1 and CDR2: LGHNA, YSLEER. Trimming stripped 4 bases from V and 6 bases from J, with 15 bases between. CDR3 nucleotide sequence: TGCGCCAGCAGCCCCGAGGTGGCCCCGGATGGCTACACCTTC. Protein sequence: CASSPEVAPDGYTF.

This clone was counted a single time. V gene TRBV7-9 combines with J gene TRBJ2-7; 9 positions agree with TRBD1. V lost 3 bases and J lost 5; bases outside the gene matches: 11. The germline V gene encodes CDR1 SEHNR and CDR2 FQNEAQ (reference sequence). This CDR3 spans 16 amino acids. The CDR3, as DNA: TGTGCCAGCAGCTTCAGACGGACAGGGGAGTATGACGAGCAGTACTTC. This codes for CASSFRRTGEYDEQYF.

CDR3 amino acids: CASSVTENTEAFF. The CDR3 nucleotides are TGTGCCAGCAGCGTTACAGAAAACACTGAAGCTTTCTTT. V and J are TRBV9 and TRBJ1-1; D is ambiguous. The CDR3 sequence is 13 residues long. Between the trimmed V and J ends, which lost 2 bases and 2 bases, there was a span of 7 bases. Germline V gene lookup returns CDR1 SGDLS and CDR2 YYNGEE.

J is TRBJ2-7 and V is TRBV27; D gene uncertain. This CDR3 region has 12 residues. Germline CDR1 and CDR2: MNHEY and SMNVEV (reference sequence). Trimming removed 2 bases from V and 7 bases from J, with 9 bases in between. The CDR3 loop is CASSLNFREQYF. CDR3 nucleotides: TGTGCCAGCAGTTTAAACTTCCGGGAGCAGTACTTC.

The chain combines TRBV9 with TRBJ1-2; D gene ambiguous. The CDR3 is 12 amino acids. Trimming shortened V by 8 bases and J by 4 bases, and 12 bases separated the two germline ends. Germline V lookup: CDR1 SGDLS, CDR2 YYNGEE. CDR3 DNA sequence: TGTGCCAGTTTCCAGACTAGCTATGGCTACACCTTC. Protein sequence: CASFQTSYGYTF.

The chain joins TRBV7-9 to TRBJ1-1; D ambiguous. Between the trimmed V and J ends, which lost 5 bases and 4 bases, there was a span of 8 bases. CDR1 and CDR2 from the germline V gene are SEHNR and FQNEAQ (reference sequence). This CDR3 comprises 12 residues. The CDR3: CASSAEGTEAFF. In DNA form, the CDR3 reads TGTGCCAGCAGCGCCGAGGGCACTGAAGCTTTCTTT.

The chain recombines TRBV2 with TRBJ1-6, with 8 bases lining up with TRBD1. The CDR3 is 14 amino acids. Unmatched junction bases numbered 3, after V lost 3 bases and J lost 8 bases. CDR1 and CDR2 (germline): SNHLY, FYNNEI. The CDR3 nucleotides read TGTGCCAGCAGTGAGGGGACAGGTCATTCACCCCTCCACTTT. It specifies CASSEGTGHSPLHF.

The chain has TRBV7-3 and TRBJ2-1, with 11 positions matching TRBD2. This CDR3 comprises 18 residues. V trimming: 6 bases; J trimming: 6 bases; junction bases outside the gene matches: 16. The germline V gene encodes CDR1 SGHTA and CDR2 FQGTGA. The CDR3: CASRFQLAGVKGGNEQFF. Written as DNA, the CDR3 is TGTGCCAGCAGGTTTCAACTAGCGGGAGTTAAGGGGGGCAATGAGCAGTTCTTC.

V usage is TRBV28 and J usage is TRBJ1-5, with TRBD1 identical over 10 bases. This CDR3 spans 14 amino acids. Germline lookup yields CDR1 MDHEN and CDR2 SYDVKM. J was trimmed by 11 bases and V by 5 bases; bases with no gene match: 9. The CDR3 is CASSLVGQGLAQHF. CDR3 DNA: TGTGCCAGCAGTCTCGTGGGACAGGGGCTGGCCCAGCATTTT.

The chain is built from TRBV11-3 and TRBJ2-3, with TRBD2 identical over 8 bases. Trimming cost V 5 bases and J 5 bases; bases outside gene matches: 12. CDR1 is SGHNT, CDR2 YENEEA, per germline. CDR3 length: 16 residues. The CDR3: CASSTFAGGSGDTQYF. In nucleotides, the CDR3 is TGTGCCAGCAGCACCTTTGCGGGAGGATCGGGAGATACGCAGTATTTT.

In DNA form, the CDR3 reads TGTGCCAGCAGTTACGGGCCGGGAAGCTCTACCTACGAGCAGTACTTC. Amino acid sequence: CASSYGPGSSTYEQYF. The J gene is TRBJ2-7, the V gene TRBV6-2 or TRBV6-3; possibly TRBD2 for D (5 bases). V was pared by 2 bases and J by 2 bases, with 16 bases between. CDR1 is MNHEY, CDR2 SVGEGT, per germline. This CDR3 comprises 16 residues.

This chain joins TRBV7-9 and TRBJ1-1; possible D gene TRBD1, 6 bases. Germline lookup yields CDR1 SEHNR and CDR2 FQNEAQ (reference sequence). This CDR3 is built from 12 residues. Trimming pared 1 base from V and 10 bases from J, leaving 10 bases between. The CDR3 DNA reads TGTGCCAGCAGCTTAGGGGGCAGGGGAGCTTTCTTT. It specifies CASSLGGRGAFF.

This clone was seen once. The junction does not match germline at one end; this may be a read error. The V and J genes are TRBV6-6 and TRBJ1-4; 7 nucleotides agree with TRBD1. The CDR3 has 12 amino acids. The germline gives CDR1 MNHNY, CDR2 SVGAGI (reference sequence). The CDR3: CASSYSSRDRDF. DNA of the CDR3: TGTGCCAGCAGTTACTCGTCACGGGACAGAGATTTT.

CDR3 loop: CASSQGSLITRDTQYF. CDR3 in DNA: TGTGCCAGCAGCCAGGGCTCCCTAATCACCCGGGATACGCAGTATTTT. The gene calls are TRBV9 and TRBJ2-3; TRBD1 is a possible D gene (5 bases). The CDR3 is 16 amino acids. Trimming removed 4 bases from V and 6 bases from J, with 21 bases in between. In germline, CDR1 is SGDLS, CDR2 YYNGEE.